The entry below gives a single T cell receptor beta chain sequence along with its context. Its matching antigen is unknown. V was trimmed by 2 bases and J by 6 bases, leaving 8 bases between them. The CDR3 has 12 residues. Germline V gene lookup returns CDR1 MNHNY and CDR2 SVGAGI (reference sequence). This sample was included in a study of T-cell memory formation after mild COVID-19. Study observations and caveats: Among contracting clones, CD4+ were mainly CM/EM and CD8+ enriched in EMRA. Second-wave clones that peaked on day 37 lacked confirmed SARS-CoV-2 specificity. From day 15 to 85, contracting clones were balanced between CD4 and CD8, whereas later expanders leaned toward CD4+.

Barcoded TCR alpha and TCR beta cDNA libraries with UMIs came from 5'RACE using constant-segment primers. Each CDR3 protein is one row after TCRdb ran MiXCR on the 5' RACE reads. The sample includes some 350,000 distinct CDR3 sequences, over 10% seen only once; the top ten take over 20%. The receptor was derived from a man aged 18 to 30 who had mild COVID-19 (a few samples of this study predate the infection). Cell type and time point are not known. The V and J genes are TRBV6-6 and TRBJ2-7; D is tentatively TRBD1 or TRBD2 (6 bases each). The sequenced sample was PBMCs or a T cell subset sorted from them (not recorded which). CDR3 sequence: CASSYGGGEQYV. The DNA of the CDR3 is TGTGCCAGCAGTTACGGAGGGGGCGAGCAGTACGTC.